This T cell receptor (beta chain) was recorded in a study of CD8+ T cells in alopecia areata. General observations from the study: Persistence during tofacitinib was seen for many expanded lesional clones in scalp and blood. Both scalp clonality and the expanded CD8+ clones among the top 100 showed a significant decrease with tofacitinib.

A word on this clone: Its antigen remains unidentified.

Treatment of the sample: oral pan-JAK inhibitor, 5-10 mg twice daily. Alopecia areata patients had lesional scalp punch biopsies and peripheral blood taken from them. Germline V gene lookup returns CDR1 LNHDA and CDR2 SQIVND (reference sequence). V was pared by 4 bases and J by 6 bases, with 15 bases between. This CDR3 has 14 residues. Extracted from the samples, RNA was reverse transcribed into cDNA to serve as the sequencing template. TCRdb's table, derived via immunoSEQ multiplex PCR, lists solely in-frame clones and lacks some. The repertoire holds 7,400 or so clones, with almost 65% as singletons.

The sequence was obtained from a human donor with alopecia areata. The chain links TRBV19 to TRBJ1-2; D might be TRBD1 (5 bases). The input for sequencing was skin, taken at week 4, from a patient treated with tofacitinib. The CDR3 spells CASSTRREGDGYTF. The DNA for the CDR3 is TGTGCCAGTAGTACTCGCAGGGAGGGCGATGGCTACACCTTC. Full variable domain (remainder filled in from reference TRBV19 and TRBJ1-2): DGGITQSPKYLFRKEGQNVTLSCEQNLNHDAMYWYRQDPGQGLRLIYYSQIVNDFQKGDIAEGYSVSREKKESFPLTVTSAQKNPTAFYLCASSTRREGDGYTFGSGTRLTVV.